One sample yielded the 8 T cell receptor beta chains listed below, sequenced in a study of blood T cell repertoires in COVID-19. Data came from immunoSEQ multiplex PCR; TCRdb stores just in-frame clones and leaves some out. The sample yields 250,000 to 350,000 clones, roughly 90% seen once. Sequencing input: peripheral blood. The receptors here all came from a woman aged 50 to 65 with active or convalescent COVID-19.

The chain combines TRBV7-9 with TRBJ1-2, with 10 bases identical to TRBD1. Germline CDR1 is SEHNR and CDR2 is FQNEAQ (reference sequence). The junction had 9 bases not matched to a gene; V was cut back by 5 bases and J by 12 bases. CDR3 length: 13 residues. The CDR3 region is CASSLTGTGEDTF. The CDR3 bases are TGTGCCAGCAGCCTCACCGGGACAGGGGAAGACACCTTC.

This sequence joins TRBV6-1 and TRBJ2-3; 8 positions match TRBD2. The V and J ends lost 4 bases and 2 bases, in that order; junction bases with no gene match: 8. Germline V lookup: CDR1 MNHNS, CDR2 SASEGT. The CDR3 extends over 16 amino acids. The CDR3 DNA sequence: TGTGCCAGCAGTGCTTTCGCGGGGGGCCACACAGATACGCAGTATTTT. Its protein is CASSAFAGGHTDTQYF.

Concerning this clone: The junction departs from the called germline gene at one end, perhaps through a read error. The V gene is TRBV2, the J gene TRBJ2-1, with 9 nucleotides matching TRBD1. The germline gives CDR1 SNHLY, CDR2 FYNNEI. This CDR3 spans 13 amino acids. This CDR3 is CASTLLLPGQGVF. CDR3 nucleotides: TGTGCCAGCACCTTACTCCTTCCGGGACAGGGCGTCTTC.

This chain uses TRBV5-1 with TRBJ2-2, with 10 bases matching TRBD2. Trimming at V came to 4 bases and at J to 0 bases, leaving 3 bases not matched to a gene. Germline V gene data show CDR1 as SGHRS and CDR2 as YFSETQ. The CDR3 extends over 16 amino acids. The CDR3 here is CASSPTSGANTGELFF. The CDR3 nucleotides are TGCGCCAGCAGCCCAACTAGCGGGGCGAACACCGGGGAGCTGTTTTTT.

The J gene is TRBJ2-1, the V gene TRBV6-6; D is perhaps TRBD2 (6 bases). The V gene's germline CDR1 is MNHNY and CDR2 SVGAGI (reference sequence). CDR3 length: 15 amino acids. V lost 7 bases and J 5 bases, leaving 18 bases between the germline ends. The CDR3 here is CASKYGGMMNNEQFF. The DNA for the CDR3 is TGTGCCAGCAAATACGGCGGGATGATGAACAATGAGCAGTTCTTC.

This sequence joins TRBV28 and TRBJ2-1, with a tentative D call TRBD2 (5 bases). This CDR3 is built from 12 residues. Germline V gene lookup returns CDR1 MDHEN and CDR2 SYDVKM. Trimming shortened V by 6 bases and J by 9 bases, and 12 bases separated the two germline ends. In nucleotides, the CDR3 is TGTGCCAGCAGCCGCGGGCTGGTTGAGCAGTTCTTC. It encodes CASSRGLVEQFF.

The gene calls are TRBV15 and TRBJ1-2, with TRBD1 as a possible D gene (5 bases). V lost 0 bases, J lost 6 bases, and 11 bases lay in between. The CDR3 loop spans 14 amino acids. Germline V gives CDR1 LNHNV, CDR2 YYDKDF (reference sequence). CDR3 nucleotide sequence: TGTGCCACCAGCAGAGAGGCAGGGTGGAATGGCTACACCTTC. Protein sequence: CATSREAGWNGYTF.

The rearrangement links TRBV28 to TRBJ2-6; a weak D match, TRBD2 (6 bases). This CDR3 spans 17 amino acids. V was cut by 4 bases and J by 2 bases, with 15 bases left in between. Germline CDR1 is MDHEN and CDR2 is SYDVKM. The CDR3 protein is CASSSPGEYAGANVLTF. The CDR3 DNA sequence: TGTGCCAGCAGTTCCCCGGGGGAGTACGCTGGGGCCAACGTCCTGACTTTC. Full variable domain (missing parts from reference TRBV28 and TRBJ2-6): DVKVTQSSRYLVKRTGEKVFLECVQDMDHENMFWYRQDPGLGLRLIYFSYDVKMKEKGDIPEGYSVSREKKERFSLILESASTNQTSMYLCASSSPGEYAGANVLTFGAGSRLTVL.